This T cell receptor beta chain was captured by sequencing in a study of blood T cell repertoires in COVID-19. On the study more broadly: The study drew acute and convalescent COVID-19 samples from the United States, Italy and Spain.

Followed over time, Seattle patients had been enrolled while infection was active. Per the authors' pipeline: Amplification of reference gene primers provided the estimated nucleated cell counts. This table comes from immunoSEQ multiplex PCR, and its TCRdb copy is limited to in-frame clones, with some not included. The D gene and trimming were derived from the DNA, and the V and J assignments and clone size from that table. In the table there are 150,000 to 180,000 clones, approximately 80% of which are singletons. The germline CDR1 and CDR2 sequences are SGHTS and YDEGEE. The CDR3 runs to 16 residues. V lost 0 bases to trimming and J lost 0 bases; unmatched junction nucleotides: 2.

The J gene is TRBJ2-5, the V gene TRBV5-8; 10 positions match TRBD1. The material sequenced was peripheral blood. The receptor comes from a woman aged 55-69 years with COVID-19, enrolled during active disease. In DNA form, the CDR3 reads TGTGCCAGCAGCTTGGGGGACAGGGGAGACCAAGAGACCCAGTACTTC. The encoded protein is CASSLGDRGDQETQYF.